One sample yielded the 10 T cell receptor beta chains listed below, sequenced in a study of yellow fever vaccine responses in identical twins. TCRdb fed the RT-PCR reads into MiXCR, producing one record per CDR3 protein. Here the sample spans about 34,000 distinct CDR3 sequences, about three fifths being singletons. The specimen comprised T cells from blood (PBMCs), unsorted or a sorted subset (not recorded which), sampled before or after yellow fever vaccination (not recorded which). The receptors originated from a woman aged 18-35 years who received the yellow fever vaccine.

This rearrangement joins TRBV5-4 to TRBJ1-1, with 7 bases matching TRBD1. This CDR3 spans 14 amino acids. Trimming cost V 3 bases and J 2 bases; bases outside gene matches: 4. Germline CDR1 is SGHNT and CDR2 is YYREEE (reference sequence). For the CDR3, the DNA is TGTGCCAGCAGCTGGGGACAGCTAAACACTGAAGCTTTCTTT. Its translation: CASSWGQLNTEAFF.

The chain combines TRBV13 with TRBJ2-7; D is uncertain. Germline lookup yields CDR1 PRHDT and CDR2 FYEKMQ (reference sequence). CDR3 length: 13 amino acids. V lost 7 bases to trimming and J lost 4 bases, with 14 bases between them. Written as DNA, the CDR3 is TGTGCCAGCAAGGCCCGGGCCGTTTACGAGCAGTACGTC. It is translated as CASKARAVYEQYV.

The chain joins TRBV2 to TRBJ1-1, with 10 nucleotides matching TRBD1. Germline V gene lookup returns CDR1 SNHLY and CDR2 FYNNEI. The trim removed 6 bases at V and 3 bases at J, leaving 1 base unmatched. The CDR3 is 13 amino acids. In nucleotides, the CDR3 is TGTGCCAGCAGGGGGACAGGGGACACTGAAGCTTTCTTT. It specifies CASRGTGDTEAFF.

The V gene is TRBV29-1, the J gene TRBJ1-5; D is undetermined. The CDR3 is 14 amino acids. The V gene lost 4 bases and the J gene lost 0 bases, with 10 bases spanning the gap. Germline V gene sequence: CDR1 SQVTM, CDR2 ANQGSEA. CDR3 in amino acids: CSVVVPASNQPQHF. The CDR3 DNA reads TGCAGCGTTGTAGTACCTGCTAGCAATCAGCCCCAGCATTTT.

J is TRBJ2-5 and V is TRBV20-1; D gene ambiguous. The CDR3 sequence is 15 residues long. Germline-derived CDR1 and CDR2 are DFQATT and SNEGSKA (reference sequence). The ends were cut back, 4 bases at V and 5 bases at J, with 20 bases in the middle. In nucleotides, the CDR3 is TGCAGTGCTACCAAATTCGGACCCGCCGGGGAGACCCAGTACTTC. Protein: CSATKFGPAGETQYF.

The chain recombines TRBV20-1 with TRBJ1-1, with D possibly TRBD1 on 5 matching bases. This CDR3 is 12 amino acids long. V gave up 5 bases and J gave up 6 bases, with 13 bases separating them. CDR1 DFQATT and CDR2 SNEGSKA come from the germline V gene (reference sequence). The CDR3 bases are TGCAGTGCTGGCCCGGGGCCTCCTGAAGCTTTCTTT. This sequence encodes CSAGPGPPEAFF.

V is TRBV7-9 and J is TRBJ2-2; maybe TRBD2 (5 bases). The CDR3 has 14 amino acids. Trimming pared 5 bases from V and 3 bases from J, leaving 10 bases between. Germline CDR1 and CDR2: SEHNR and FQNEAQ (reference sequence). The CDR3 loop is CASSITSHTGELFF. CDR3 coding DNA: TGTGCCAGCAGCATAACTAGTCACACCGGGGAGCTGTTTTTT. Full variable domain (rest looked up from reference TRBV7-9 and TRBJ2-2): DTGVSQNPRHKITKRGQNVTFRCDPISEHNRLYWYRQTLGQGPEFLTYFQNEAQLEKSRLLSDRFSAERPKGSFSTLEIQRTEQGDSAMYLCASSITSHTGELFFGEGSRLTVL.

J is TRBJ1-4 and V is TRBV12-3 or TRBV12-4, with unresolved D. Trimming took off 8 bases at V and 5 bases at J, with 9 bases between the two ends. This CDR3 contains 12 residues. CDR3 loop: CASGAQNEKLFF. In DNA form, the CDR3 reads TGTGCCAGCGGAGCCCAAAATGAAAAACTGTTTTTT.

V usage is TRBV20-1 and J usage is TRBJ2-7, with TRBD2 identical over 9 bases. This CDR3 comprises 13 residues. CDR1 is DFQATT and CDR2 is SNEGSKA in the germline V gene (reference sequence). V was clipped by 5 bases and J by 2 bases; unmatched bases: 4. The CDR3 spells CSAASGEAYEQYV. The CDR3 region has the DNA TGCAGTGCTGCTAGCGGGGAAGCCTACGAGCAGTACGTC.

This clonotype occurred once. The chain recombines TRBV2 with TRBJ1-2; TRBD1 might be the D (6 bases). This CDR3 is built from 15 residues. Germline lookup yields CDR1 SNHLY and CDR2 FYNNEI. The V end was cut by 3 bases, the J end by 2 bases, with 13 bases between. The CDR3 loop is CASSEKAGANYGYTF. The CDR3 region has the DNA TGTGCCAGCAGTGAGAAGGCGGGGGCGAACTATGGCTACACCTTC.